One and the same sample provided the 15 T cell receptor beta chains below, sequenced in a study of blood T cell repertoires in COVID-19. Some clones are missing from TCRdb's copy, which holds only in-frame ones; the method was immunoSEQ multiplex PCR. This sample yields around 300,000 clones, of which about 87% are seen a single time; under 3.5% belongs to the top ten. Sequenced sample: PBMCs or T cells enriched from blood (not recorded which). Receptors originate from a woman between 50 and 59 years old who had recovered from COVID-19.

The chain carries TRBV20-1 and TRBJ1-1; D unresolved. The CDR3 extends over 11 amino acids. Germline CDR1 DFQATT, CDR2 SNEGSKA (reference sequence). Trimming took 6 bases from V and 3 from J, leaving 8 bases between them. CDR3 protein: CSALEYTEAFF. The DNA of the CDR3 is TGCAGTGCACTTGAATACACTGAAGCTTTCTTT.

The gene calls are TRBV28 and TRBJ2-7, with a weak D call TRBD1 (6 bases). CDR3 size: 12 residues. The ends were cut back, 3 bases at V and 4 bases at J, with 7 bases in the middle. From germline, CDR1 is MDHEN and CDR2 SYDVKM. CDR3 loop: CASSFDRYEQYF. The CDR3, as DNA: TGTGCCAGCAGTTTTGACAGGTACGAGCAGTACTTC.

The chain has TRBV30 and TRBJ1-5; D remains ambiguous. The V gene's germline CDR1 is GTSNPN and CDR2 SVGIG (reference sequence). There are 15 residues in the CDR3. Trimming stripped 1 base from V and 3 bases from J, with 13 bases between. Here the CDR3 DNA reads TGTGCCTGGAGTGGGCCTGGAGTAAACAATCAGCCCCAGCATTTT. This encodes CAWSGPGVNNQPQHF.

The chain recombines TRBV7-9 with TRBJ2-1; 10 nucleotides match TRBD1. The CDR3 covers 14 residues. Trimming at V came to 6 bases and at J to 8 bases, leaving 7 bases not matched to a gene. In germline, CDR1 is SEHNR, CDR2 FQNEAQ (reference sequence). CDR3 sequence: CASRGGTGAYEQFF. The CDR3 nucleotides read TGTGCCAGCAGAGGGGGGACAGGGGCGTATGAGCAGTTCTTC.

This chain joins TRBV6-2 or TRBV6-3 and TRBJ1-2; D gene ambiguous. CDR1 and CDR2 (germline): MNHEY, SVGEGT. CDR3 length: 17 residues. Trimming removed 2 bases from V and 4 bases from J, with 20 bases in between. The CDR3 DNA follows: TGTGCCAGCAGTTACGGGCTGGGCCGGGGTACCTTCTATGGCTACACCTTC. Its protein product is CASSYGLGRGTFYGYTF.

The chain uses TRBV24-1 and TRBJ2-7; TRBD1 matches 8 bases. With V trimmed by 2 bases and J by 3 bases, 5 bases remained unmatched. Looked up from germline, CDR1 is KGHDR and CDR2 is SFDVKD. This CDR3 region has 15 residues. The CDR3 nucleotides read TGTGCCACCAGTGATTCCGCAGGGGGCTTCTACGAGCAGTACTTC. It is translated as CATSDSAGGFYEQYF.

The chain recombines TRBV7-8 with TRBJ1-5; D possibly corresponds to TRBD1 (6 bases). Germline assignment: CDR1 SGHVS and CDR2 FQNEAQ. The V gene lost 5 bases and the J gene lost 7 bases, with 12 bases spanning the gap. The CDR3 length is 13 residues. CDR3 sequence reads: CASSPTGPQPQHF. CDR3 sequence (DNA): TGTGCCAGCAGCCCGACAGGTCCGCAGCCCCAGCATTTT.

V is TRBV3-1 (or the pseudogene TRBV3-2) and J is TRBJ2-1, with no clear D. The CDR3 extends over 16 amino acids. The germline V gene has CDR1 LGHDT and CDR2 YNNKEL (reference sequence). Deletions cut 0 bases from V and 4 bases from J, with 13 bases between. Written as DNA, the CDR3 is TGTGCCAGCAGCCAAGACCAGGTAAACCTATACAATGAGCAGTTCTTC. Protein: CASSQDQVNLYNEQFF.

The V gene is TRBV9, the J gene TRBJ2-2, with D maybe TRBD1 (6 bases). Trimming took 2 bases from V and 4 from J, leaving 6 bases between them. Germline V gene lookup returns CDR1 SGDLS and CDR2 YYNGEE. The CDR3 runs to 13 residues. CDR3: CASSVDSTGELFF. The CDR3 coding sequence is TGTGCCAGCAGCGTGGACAGCACCGGGGAGCTGTTTTTT.

V gene TRBV27 combines with J gene TRBJ2-2, with 10 positions matching TRBD2. Per germline, CDR1 MNHEY and CDR2 SMNVEV (reference sequence). The V gene end was trimmed by 5 bases and the J gene end by 6 bases; junction bases not matched to a gene: 3. This CDR3 region has 14 residues. The CDR3 region has the DNA TGTGCCAGCAGTCCTAGCGGGAGACCCGGGGAGCTGTTTTTT. Its protein is CASSPSGRPGELFF.

The V gene is TRBV5-1, the J gene TRBJ2-1; 8 bases match TRBD2. V was pared by 0 bases and J by 8 bases, with 7 bases of the junction left unmatched. CDR3 size: 15 residues. CDR1 is SGHRS, CDR2 YFSETQ, per germline. As DNA, the CDR3 is TGCGCCAGCAGCTTGGAAGCGGGAGTTTACCATGAGCAGTTCTTC. It yields the protein CASSLEAGVYHEQFF.

This clone was recorded only once. V and J are TRBV2 and TRBJ2-4; 9 bases are a match to TRBD2. The CDR3 is 12 residues long. V was clipped by 6 bases and J by 11 bases; unmatched bases: 5. Germline V lookup: CDR1 SNHLY, CDR2 FYNNEI. The CDR3 DNA follows: TGTGCCAGCAGCACGGGACTAGCAGTTCAGTACTTC. Its protein is CASSTGLAVQYF.

The CDR3 nucleotides are TGTGCCACCAGCAGAGATAGGGGGCGCGGGACCCAGTACTTC. Its translation is CATSRDRGRGTQYF. This sequence joins TRBV15 and TRBJ2-5, with 7 bases lining up with TRBD1. Germline assignment: CDR1 LNHNV and CDR2 YYDKDF (reference sequence). CDR3 length: 14 amino acids. The ends lost 0 bases at V and 7 bases at J; junction bases unmatched: 5.

The rearrangement uses TRBV28 and TRBJ2-5; D might be TRBD2 (5 bases). The CDR3 consists of 14 residues. V lost 4 bases to trimming and J lost 4 bases, with 13 bases between them. Germline CDR1 reads MDHEN; CDR2 reads SYDVKM. The CDR3 bases are TGTGCCAGCAGTTCTAGGAGGCTAGGAGAGACCCAGTACTTC. Translated, it gives CASSSRRLGETQYF.

The V call is TRBV28, the J call TRBJ1-5; no clear D gene. Germline CDR1 MDHEN, CDR2 SYDVKM. V dropped 6 bases and J dropped 0 bases, with 12 bases sitting between them. CDR3 size: 15 residues. The CDR3 DNA sequence: TGTGCCAGCAGGATACGGACTCTTAGCAATCAGCCCCAGCATTTT. It is translated as CASRIRTLSNQPQHF.